This T cell receptor (beta chain) was identified in a study of multiple sclerosis patients with progressive multifocal leukoencephalopathy. General study findings and limits: Clones expanded at PML were already present before and during natalizumab. It is unclear whether the findings reflect JC virus infection or general immunocompromise.

Indicated time point: before natalizumab initiation. T0 refers to blood drawn before natalizumab was first infused. On this clone: Its antigen remains unidentified.

Using immunoSEQ multiplex PCR, the repertoire was profiled, and TCRdb retains in-frame clones only, with some absent. The sample consists of some 30,000 clones, around nine tenths of them appearing once. This CDR3 has 12 amino acids. From germline, CDR1 is SGHTS and CDR2 YDEGEE. V lost 4 bases, J lost 3 bases, and 8 bases lay in between. This sequence joins TRBV5-8 and TRBJ2-7, with a weak D call TRBD2 (5 bases). What was sequenced was PBMCs. This clonotype was sampled from a human donor with multiple sclerosis. CDR3 sequence reads: CASSPRDYEQYF. In DNA, the CDR3 is TGTGCCAGCAGCCCTCGGGACTACGAGCAGTACTTC.